The rows below give T cell receptor beta chains drawn from one sample of a study of CD8+ T cells in alopecia areata. Generated by immunoSEQ multiplex PCR, the TCRdb table keeps only in-frame clones and is missing some. The table has about 110,000 clones, 59% seen once. Material for sequencing was CD8+ T cells sorted from blood. These receptors came from a human donor in good health. The CDR3 runs from the conserved cysteine through the conserved F or W. Fields, in order: clone size, J gene, V gene, D gene, CDR3 protein, CDR3 DNA. The D gene is left open where the match is weak. Clone size is stated in some rows and not others, as once, few, many or a class when expanded.

NA | TRBJ2-1 | TRBV28 | TRBD1 | CASRETGGNEQFF | TGTGCCAGCAGGGAGACAGGGGGGAATGAGCAGTTCTTC
NA | TRBJ2-1 | TRBV30 | NA | CACLRETDHEQFF | TGTGCCTGCCTCCGGGAGACCGACCATGAGCAGTTCTTC
NA | TRBJ2-7 | TRBV29-1 | NA | CGVGGLASYEQYF | TGCGGCGTTGGAGGCCTAGCTTCCTACGAGCAGTACTTC
NA | TRBJ1-5 | TRBV4-3 | TRBD1 | CASSQDYERGQSIYQPQHF | TGCGCCAGCAGCCAAGATTACGAAAGGGGACAGTCAATTTATCAGCCCCAGCATTTT
NA | TRBJ1-1 | TRBV7-9 | NA | CASSSSPGTFMNTEAFF | TGTGCCAGCAGCTCCAGCCCTGGGACATTTATGAACACTGAAGCTTTCTTT
NA | TRBJ2-7 | TRBV4-2 | NA | CASSLGSEQYF | TGTGCCAGCAGCCTGGGAAGCGAGCAGTACTTC
few | TRBJ2-7 | TRBV5-6 | NA | CASTYGRTIREQYF | TGTGCCAGCACCTACGGGCGGACGATCCGCGAGCAGTACTTC
NA | TRBJ2-1 | TRBV5-6 | NA | CASSNRAEEQFF | TGTGCCAGCAGCAACAGGGCCGAGGAGCAGTTCTTC
NA | TRBJ1-1 | TRBV5-6 | NA | CASSQAVTEAFF | TGTGCCAGCAGCCAAGCGGTAACTGAAGCTTTCTTT
few | TRBJ2-2 | TRBV29-1 | NA | CSVDNTGELFF | TGCAGCGTTGATAACACCGGGGAGCTGTTTTTT
NA | TRBJ1-5 | TRBV19 | NA | CASQQGNQPQHF | TGTGCCAGTCAGCAGGGAAATCAGCCCCAGCATTTT
NA | TRBJ2-7 | TRBV6-6 | TRBD1 | CASSYTADREQYF | TGTGCCAGCAGTTACACGGCGGACAGGGAGCAGTACTTC
few | TRBJ1-1 | TRBV5-1 | NA | CASSLSFTANTEAFF | TGCGCCAGCAGCTTGTCCTTCACTGCGAACACTGAAGCTTTCTTT
few | TRBJ1-1 | TRBV25-1 | NA | CASKGDLRNTEAFF | TGTGCCAGCAAAGGAGACCTGAGGAACACTGAAGCTTTCTTT
NA | TRBJ2-5 | TRBV5-1 | NA | CASSLWGGPRETQYF | TGCGCCAGCAGCTTGTGGGGGGGGCCCCGTGAGACCCAGTACTTC
NA | TRBJ2-7 | TRBV25-1 | TRBD1 | CASSTWTGSRISYEQYF | TGTGCCAGCAGTACCTGGACAGGGTCAAGAATCTCCTACGAGCAGTACTTC
NA | TRBJ2-5 | TRBV11-1 | TRBD1 | CASHDGQGYGETQYF | TGTGCCAGCCACGACGGACAGGGGTACGGCGAGACCCAGTACTTC
NA | TRBJ2-1 | TRBV4-1 | TRBD2 | CASSGGRGGTYNEQFF | TGCGCCAGCAGCGGAGGTCGGGGGGGCACCTACAATGAGCAGTTCTTC
NA | TRBJ2-7 | TRBV13 | NA | CASSLGHSSYEQYF | TGTGCCAGCAGCTTAGGCCACAGCTCCTACGAGCAGTACTTC
NA | TRBJ2-7 | TRBV4-1 | NA | CASSQGVPYEQYF | TGCGCCAGCAGCCAAGGGGTTCCCTACGAGCAGTACTTC
NA | TRBJ2-3 | TRBV28 | NA | CASDGGAADTQYF | TGTGCCAGCGACGGGGGAGCAGCAGATACGCAGTATTTT
NA | TRBJ2-5 | TRBV9 | NA | CASSVGDTGQETQYF | TGTGCCAGCAGCGTAGGAGATACTGGCCAAGAGACCCAGTACTTC
NA | TRBJ1-1 | TRBV7-9 | NA | CASTSGYEAFF | TGTGCCAGCACCTCAGGTTATGAAGCTTTCTTT
once | TRBJ1-1 | TRBV9 | TRBD1 | CASSVVGQGASEAFF | TGTGCCAGCAGCGTAGTGGGACAGGGGGCCTCAGAAGCTTTCTTT
NA | TRBJ2-3 | TRBV4-3 | TRBD2 | CASSQDPGTRHTDTQYF | TGCGCCAGCAGCCAAGATCCCGGGACTAGGCACACAGATACGCAGTATTTT
NA | TRBJ2-1 | TRBV29-1 | NA | CSVEEGTLSSYNEQFF | TGCAGCGTTGAAGAAGGGACACTTAGCTCCTACAATGAGCAGTTCTTC
NA | TRBJ2-5 | TRBV10-3 | NA | CAISESETQYF | TGTGCCATCAGTGAATCAGAGACCCAGTACTTC
NA | TRBJ2-7 | TRBV6-1 | TRBD2 | CASGWGGPSEQYF | TGTGCCAGCGGATGGGGAGGGCCTAGCGAGCAGTACTTC
NA | TRBJ2-2 | TRBV5-1 | TRBD2 | CASGPTSGVHTGELFF | TGCGCCAGCGGGCCGACTAGCGGGGTCCACACCGGGGAGCTGTTTTTT
NA | TRBJ2-4 | TRBV7-9 | NA | CASSAEGAGRNIQYF | TGTGCCAGCAGCGCTGAAGGGGCGGGTAGGAACATTCAGTACTTC
NA | TRBJ1-2 | TRBV20-1 | NA | CSASGYTF | TGCAGTGCTAGTGGCTACACCTTC
NA | TRBJ2-5 | TRBV7-2 | NA | CASSLTHGGETQYF | TGTGCCAGCAGCTTAACACATGGTGGAGAGACCCAGTACTTC
NA | TRBJ2-1 | TRBV6-5 | NA | CASSVGPNNEQFF | TGTGCCAGCAGTGTGGGACCAAACAATGAGCAGTTCTTC
NA | TRBJ2-1 | TRBV7-8 | TRBD2 | CASSLAGGFDEQFF | TGTGCCAGCAGCTTAGCGGGGGGGTTTGATGAGCAGTTCTTC
NA | TRBJ2-7 | TRBV13 | TRBD1 | CASSSHRGSYEQYF | TGTGCCAGCAGCTCCCACAGGGGCTCCTACGAGCAGTACTTC
NA | TRBJ2-1 | TRBV20-1 | TRBD2 | CSATSGVEQFF | TGCAGTGCTACTAGCGGGGTTGAGCAGTTCTTC
NA | TRBJ1-6 | TRBV4-1 | NA | CASSQAWQGKSPLHF | TGCGCCAGCAGCCAAGCGTGGCAGGGAAAGTCACCCCTCCACTTT
few | TRBJ2-2 | TRBV2 | NA | CASSEWGTNTWGTGELFF | TGTGCCAGCAGTGAATGGGGCACGAACACTTGGGGCACCGGGGAGCTGTTTTTT
once | TRBJ2-5 | TRBV7-2 | NA | CASSLFLAGIDQETQYF | TGTGCCAGCAGCTTATTCCTGGCGGGGATAGACCAAGAGACCCAGTACTTC
few | TRBJ2-1 | TRBV5-6 | TRBD1 | CASSLGTGDHNEQFF | TGTGCCAGCAGCCTGGGGACAGGGGATCACAATGAGCAGTTCTTC
NA | TRBJ2-1 | TRBV13 | NA | CASRASSYNEQFF | TGTGCCAGCAGGGCCAGCTCCTACAATGAGCAGTTCTTC
NA | TRBJ2-7 | TRBV7-9 | TRBD2 | CASSPSGGPYEQYF | TGTGCCAGCAGCCCCAGCGGGGGACCCTACGAGCAGTACTTC
NA | TRBJ2-3 | TRBV30 | NA | CAWSPVSSSTDTQYF | TGTGCCTGGAGCCCCGTATCCTCTAGCACAGATACGCAGTATTTT
few | TRBJ2-4 | TRBV4-3 | NA | CASSQGWPEENIQYF | TGCGCCAGCAGCCAAGGGTGGCCGGAAGAAAACATTCAGTACTTC
few | TRBJ1-5 | TRBV30 | TRBD1 | CAWSAPGQFYQPQHF | TGTGCCTGGAGCGCCCCGGGACAGTTCTATCAGCCCCAGCATTTT
NA | TRBJ2-5 | TRBV13 | TRBD2 | CASSFRTSGGVGETQYF | TGTGCCAGCAGCTTCCGGACTAGCGGGGGGGTAGGAGAGACCCAGTACTTC
NA | TRBJ2-7 | TRBV11-2 | NA | CASSVAGEQYF | TGTGCCAGCAGCGTCGCAGGCGAGCAGTACTTC
NA | TRBJ1-2 | TRBV27 | NA | CASSPLGPGYGYTF | TGTGCCAGCAGTCCCCTCGGGCCTGGGTATGGCTACACCTTC
few | TRBJ2-4 | TRBV14 | TRBD1 | CASSQGQGAAKNIQYF | TGTGCCAGCAGCCAAGGACAGGGGGCTGCCAAAAACATTCAGTACTTC
NA | TRBJ2-4 | TRBV9 | NA | CASSVGGGGQSDIQYF | TGTGCCAGCAGCGTAGGAGGGGGAGGACAATCTGACATTCAGTACTTC
NA | TRBJ2-7 | TRBV7-2 | NA | CASSLSIGQYF | TGTGCCAGCAGCTTATCAATCGGGCAGTACTTC
NA | TRBJ2-1 | TRBV7-6 | TRBD2 | CASSLVAGGPRNEQFF | TGTGCCAGCAGCTTAGTAGCGGGGGGGCCGAGGAATGAGCAGTTCTTC
NA | TRBJ2-7 | TRBV7-6 | TRBD1 | CASSGGTGPTHEQYF | TGTGCCAGCAGCGGTGGGACAGGCCCGACTCACGAGCAGTACTTC
once | TRBJ2-7 | TRBV18 | NA | CASSPVAGPQNEQYF | TGTGCCAGCTCACCAGTGGCGGGTCCCCAGAACGAGCAGTACTTC
NA | TRBJ2-7 | TRBV28 | NA | CASSSSHRVNEQYF | TGTGCCAGCAGTTCCTCGCACAGGGTTAACGAGCAGTACTTC
NA | TRBJ2-5 | TRBV2 | NA | CASSETGLETQYF | TGTGCCAGCAGCGAAACAGGGTTAGAGACCCAGTACTTC
once | TRBJ2-7 | TRBV27 | NA | CASGIQGRPYEQYF | TGTGCCAGCGGAATACAGGGTAGGCCCTACGAGCAGTACTTC
NA | TRBJ1-1 | TRBV6-5 | NA | CASNYLQGGTEAFF | TGTGCCAGCAATTACCTGCAGGGAGGCACTGAAGCTTTCTTT
few | TRBJ2-1 | TRBV7-8 | NA | CASSSTQSSYNEQFF | TGTGCCAGCAGCTCTACACAGAGCTCCTACAATGAGCAGTTCTTC
NA | TRBJ2-2 | TRBV6-4 | NA | CASRPDPNTGELFF | TGTGCCAGCAGACCCGACCCGAACACCGGGGAGCTGTTTTTT